One sample yielded the 31 T cell receptor beta chains listed below, sequenced in a study of control samples from healthy donors and cancer patients. The protocol was immunoSEQ multiplex PCR, while the TCRdb copy is restricted to in-frame clones and leaves out a portion. The data contain 95,000 to 100,000 clones, approximately 90% of them singletons. The sequencing input was blood. Source of these receptors: a young man in good health.

The chain couples TRBV7-9 to TRBJ1-1; D is unclear. V lost 1 base to trimming and J lost 2 bases, with 11 bases between them. Germline V gene sequence: CDR1 SEHNR, CDR2 FQNEAQ (reference sequence). CDR3 length: 15 residues. The CDR3 DNA is TGTGCCAGCAGCTTAGGGCTGAGCGGAAACACTGAAGCTTTCTTT. Translating it yields CASSLGLSGNTEAFF.

The rearrangement links TRBV11-2 to TRBJ2-7; 9 positions agree with TRBD1. CDR1 and CDR2 from the germline V gene are SGHAT and FQNNGV. The V and J ends lost 3 bases and 2 bases, in that order; junction bases with no gene match: 2. CDR3 length: 14 residues. CDR3: CASSFGTGTYEQYF. Written as DNA, the CDR3 is TGTGCCAGCAGCTTCGGGACAGGGACCTACGAGCAGTACTTC.

The chain uses TRBV7-9 and TRBJ2-1, with 13 positions matching TRBD2. Unmatched junction bases numbered 5, after V lost 5 bases and J lost 4 bases. The germline V gene has CDR1 SEHNR and CDR2 FQNEAQ (reference sequence). The CDR3 runs to 16 residues. CDR3 DNA sequence: TGTGCCAGCAGCCCAAGACTAGCGGGAGGTTACAATGAGCAGTTCTTC. Its protein product is CASSPRLAGGYNEQFF.

This chain uses TRBV9 with TRBJ2-1; D remains unclear. This CDR3 has 14 residues. V was trimmed by 4 bases and J by 4 bases, leaving 12 bases between them. Germline V gene sequence: CDR1 SGDLS, CDR2 YYNGEE. This CDR3 reads CASSPLGRYNEQFF. The CDR3 DNA reads TGTGCCAGCAGCCCCCTAGGCAGGTACAATGAGCAGTTCTTC.

The rearrangement links TRBV5-4 to TRBJ1-1, with 10 bases fitting TRBD1. Trimming removed 4 bases from V and 3 bases from J; junction bases left unmatched: 6. The CDR3 loop spans 15 amino acids. CDR1 SGHNT and CDR2 YYREEE come from the germline V gene (reference sequence). The CDR3 DNA is TGTGCCAGCAGCCCTAGACAGGGGGCAGACACTGAAGCTTTCTTT. It encodes CASSPRQGADTEAFF.

The rearrangement links TRBV4-1 to TRBJ2-7; D remains unclear. Germline V gene lookup returns CDR1 MGHRA and CDR2 YSYEKL. The CDR3 is 15 amino acids. Trimming removed 1 base from V and 7 bases from J, with 17 bases in between. CDR3 residues: CASSQGPGLAWEQYF. The CDR3 bases are TGCGCCAGCAGCCAAGGCCCTGGGCTGGCGTGGGAGCAGTACTTC.

The rearrangement links TRBV7-9 to TRBJ1-5; D is unresolved. Trimming took 5 bases from V and 4 from J, leaving 9 bases between them. Germline V gene sequence: CDR1 SEHNR, CDR2 FQNEAQ (reference sequence). This CDR3 spans 13 amino acids. The CDR3 region is CASSPTANQPQHF. DNA of the CDR3: TGTGCCAGCAGCCCCACAGCAAATCAGCCCCAGCATTTT.

The CDR3 reads CATRDFRDTQYF. In DNA form, the CDR3 reads TGTGCCACCAGGGACTTCCGGGATACGCAGTATTTT. The chain combines TRBV24-1 with TRBJ2-3, with a possible D match to TRBD2 (5 bases). The CDR3 spans 12 residues. Germline V gene data show CDR1 as KGHDR and CDR2 as SFDVKD. Trimming removed 7 bases at V and 6 bases at J, with 10 bases between.

This clone has more than one count but fewer than ten. The CDR3 loop reads CASSEEWSSNQPQHF. For the CDR3, the DNA is TGTGCCAGCAGTGAAGAGTGGTCTAGCAATCAGCCCCAGCATTTT. The V call is TRBV2, the J call TRBJ1-5; the D is unclear. The CDR3 is 15 residues long. Germline V gene lookup returns CDR1 SNHLY and CDR2 FYNNEI. V was shortened by 1 base and J by 0 bases, with 7 bases between the two germline ends.

The chain is built from TRBV9 and TRBJ1-2; TRBD1 might be the D (6 bases). The V gene lost 3 bases and the J gene lost 4 bases, with 19 bases spanning the gap. CDR1 and CDR2 (germline): SGDLS, YYNGEE. The CDR3 runs to 16 residues. The CDR3 coding sequence is TGTGCCAGCAGCGCAAGCTACAGGGACCGAGGCTATGGCTACACCTTC. It specifies CASSASYRDRGYGYTF.

J is TRBJ2-7 and V is TRBV4-3; perhaps D is TRBD1 or TRBD2 (7 bases each). The CDR3 has 14 amino acids. Deletions cut 0 bases from V and 7 bases from J, with 13 bases between. CDR1 is LGHNA, CDR2 YSLEER, per germline. The CDR3: CASSQDRGGREQYF. The CDR3 coding sequence is TGCGCCAGCAGCCAAGACAGGGGGGGAAGGGAGCAGTACTTC.

V usage is TRBV5-6 and J usage is TRBJ2-3; perhaps TRBD1 as D (8 bases). CDR1 is SGHDT and CDR2 is YYEEEE in the germline V gene. The CDR3 is made up of 16 amino acids. Trimming left V 4 bases short and J 1 base short, with 16 bases between. CDR3 DNA: TGTGCCAGCAGCCAACAGGGGGGGCCGGGCACAGATACGCAGTATTTT. Its translation is CASSQQGGPGTDTQYF.

The rearrangement joins TRBV19 to TRBJ1-1, with TRBD1 matching 10 bases. J lost 4 bases, V lost 2 bases, and 7 bases had no gene match. The CDR3 covers 16 residues. Germline V gene lookup returns CDR1 LNHDA and CDR2 SQIVND (reference sequence). The CDR3 here is CASSIIGTGVATEAFF. The CDR3 DNA is TGTGCCAGTAGTATAATCGGGACAGGGGTTGCCACTGAAGCTTTCTTT. Based on the CDR3 plus reference TRBV19 and TRBJ1-1, the full variable domain is DGGITQSPKYLFRKEGQNVTLSCEQNLNHDAMYWYRQDPGQGLRLIYYSQIVNDFQKGDIAEGYSVSREKKESFPLTVTSAQKNPTAFYLCASSIIGTGVATEAFFGQGTRLTVV.

The count of this clone is one. The chain couples TRBV5-1 to TRBJ2-5; D not resolved. CDR3 length: 12 amino acids. Germline V gene sequence: CDR1 SGHRS, CDR2 YFSETQ. With 4 bases removed from V and 2 bases from J, the gap between germline ends came to 6 bases. The CDR3 here is CASSPEQETQYF. CDR3 nucleotide sequence: TGCGCCAGCAGCCCCGAACAAGAGACCCAGTACTTC.

In its sample, this clone was seen once. The chain recombines TRBV5-1 with TRBJ1-2, with 10 bases identical to TRBD1. The V gene end was trimmed by 4 bases and the J gene end by 6 bases; junction bases not matched to a gene: 9. From germline, CDR1 is SGHRS and CDR2 YFSETQ. The CDR3 contains 15 residues. The CDR3 region has the DNA TGCGCCAGCAGCAGCCCTGACAGGGGGCGGAATGGCTACACCTTC. Translated: CASSSPDRGRNGYTF.

CDR3 DNA sequence: TGTGCCAGCAGCTTTGGGACAGGCTCCTACGAGCAGTACTTC. This codes for CASSFGTGSYEQYF. The chain is built from TRBV7-2 and TRBJ2-7; 8 bases match TRBD1. Germline loops: CDR1 SGHTA, CDR2 FQGNSA. With 3 bases clipped from V and 0 bases from J, the junction kept 1 base outside the gene matches. CDR3 length equals 14 residues.

The chain employs TRBV11-2 and TRBJ1-2; D is perhaps TRBD1 (6 bases). Germline assignment: CDR1 SGHAT and CDR2 FQNNGV. Trimming removed 0 bases from V and 8 bases from J, with 16 bases in between. The CDR3 contains 15 residues. CDR3 sequence reads: CASSLDQGIVGGYTF. CDR3 DNA sequence: TGTGCCAGCAGCTTAGATCAGGGGATTGTGGGAGGCTACACCTTC. The whole variable domain, filled in from reference TRBV11-2 and TRBJ1-2, reads EAGVAQSPRYKIIEKRQSVAFWCNPISGHATLYWYQQILGQGPKLLIQFQNNGVVDDSQLPKDRFSAERLKGVDSTLKIQPAKLEDSAVYLCASSLDQGIVGGYTFGSGTRLTVV.

The chain employs TRBV6-5 and TRBJ1-4; no clear D. The CDR3 totals 15 residues. With 0 bases removed from V and 5 bases from J, the gap between germline ends came to 10 bases. CDR1 and CDR2 from the germline V gene are MNHEY and SVGAGI. The CDR3 loop reads CASSYSTRSNEKLFF. The CDR3 DNA reads as TGTGCCAGCAGTTACTCGACACGGTCAAATGAAAAACTGTTTTTT.

The J gene is TRBJ2-1, the V gene TRBV29-1; TRBD2 aligns across 9 bases. CDR3 length equals 17 residues. Germline trimming cut 1 base from V and 0 bases from J; bases unmatched to any gene: 7. The germline V gene encodes CDR1 SQVTM and CDR2 ANQGSEA. In nucleotides, the CDR3 is TGCAGCGTTGAAGGGAATAGCGGGAGCAGCTCCTACAATGAGCAGTTCTTC. The encoded protein is CSVEGNSGSSSYNEQFF.

The DNA for the CDR3 is TGTGCCACCCTGGGCACTGAAGCTTTCTTT. Translating gives CATLGTEAFF. The rearrangement links TRBV2 to TRBJ1-1, with unresolved D. Trimming removed 10 bases at V and 4 bases at J, with 7 bases between. CDR1 is SNHLY and CDR2 is FYNNEI in the germline V gene. This CDR3 has 10 amino acids.

V and J are TRBV25-1 and TRBJ1-1; D gene unclear. With 2 bases removed from V and 1 base from J, the gap between germline ends came to 8 bases. Germline V gives CDR1 MGHDK, CDR2 SYGVNS. The CDR3 has 14 amino acids. Here the CDR3 reads CASSEGRGNTEAFF. The CDR3 region has the DNA TGTGCCAGCAGTGAAGGGAGAGGGAACACTGAAGCTTTCTTT.

This sequence joins TRBV24-1 and TRBJ2-5; D perhaps matches TRBD1 (6 bases). Trimming shortened V by 3 bases and J by 2 bases, and 12 bases separated the two germline ends. CDR3 length: 15 amino acids. Germline assignment: CDR1 KGHDR and CDR2 SFDVKD. CDR3 nucleotides: TGTGCCACCAGTGATGACCGGGACACACAAGAGACCCAGTACTTC. This translates into CATSDDRDTQETQYF.

The chain is built from TRBV5-1 and TRBJ1-2; TRBD1 agrees at 8 bases. Germline trimming cut 0 bases from V and 4 bases from J; bases unmatched to any gene: 8. Looked up from germline, CDR1 is SGHRS and CDR2 is YFSETQ. The CDR3 spans 16 residues. CDR3 in amino acids: CASSLAGTGGPYGYTF. The DNA for the CDR3 is TGCGCCAGCAGCTTGGCCGGGACAGGAGGCCCCTATGGCTACACCTTC.

This clone showed up just once. The genes are TRBV28 and TRBJ2-7; D gene ambiguous. Trimming took 6 bases from V and 2 from J, leaving 11 bases between them. Germline-derived CDR1 and CDR2 are MDHEN and SYDVKM. This CDR3 comprises 13 residues. CDR3 nucleotides: TGTGCCAGCAGCCAAGGGCCGACCTACGAGCAGTACGTC. This codes for CASSQGPTYEQYV.

V and J are TRBV7-8 and TRBJ1-5; D is ambiguous. The CDR3 has 18 residues. V shed 5 bases and J shed 0 bases, with 20 bases lying between them. Germline V gene lookup returns CDR1 SGHVS and CDR2 FQNEAQ. The CDR3 sequence: CASSGGQDIIYSNQPQHF. The DNA of the CDR3 is TGTGCCAGCAGCGGCGGGCAGGATATCATCTATAGCAATCAGCCCCAGCATTTT.

The V and J genes are TRBV11-2 and TRBJ2-1, with 9 bases that match TRBD2. V trimming: 3 bases; J trimming: 8 bases; junction bases outside the gene matches: 8. There are 15 residues in the CDR3. Germline V gene sequence: CDR1 SGHAT, CDR2 FQNNGV. The CDR3 region has the DNA TGTGCCAGCAGCTTTAACGCGGGGGGGCGAGATGAGCAGTTCTTC. It codes for CASSFNAGGRDEQFF.

In this sample, this clone turned up many times. The J gene is TRBJ1-1, the V gene TRBV4-3; D remains unclear. The CDR3 consists of 14 residues. V lost 0 bases and J lost 10, with 15 bases in between. Germline values: CDR1 LGHNA, CDR2 YSLEER. CDR3 sequence: CASSQDIGPDGAFF. The CDR3 DNA is TGCGCCAGCAGCCAAGATATAGGGCCCGACGGAGCTTTCTTT.

A single count supports this clone. The chain is built from TRBV20-1 and TRBJ1-1, with 7 bases matching TRBD1. The CDR3 has 11 residues. Trimming cost V 6 bases and J 10 bases; bases outside gene matches: 8. Looked up from germline, CDR1 is DFQATT and CDR2 is SNEGSKA (reference sequence). The CDR3 bases are TGCAGTGCCGGAACAGGGGCGGGAGCTTTCTTT. This gives the protein CSAGTGAGAFF.

The chain has TRBV5-8 and TRBJ2-3; a weak D match, TRBD2 (6 bases). The CDR3 totals 15 residues. Per germline, CDR1 SGHTS and CDR2 YDEGEE. V lost 4 bases and J lost 1, with 13 bases in between. Written as DNA, the CDR3 is TGTGCCAGCAGCCCTACGGGACTCCGCACAGATACGCAGTATTTT. Encoded protein: CASSPTGLRTDTQYF. The full variable domain, rest sourced from reference TRBV5-8 and TRBJ2-3, is EAGVTQSPTHLIKTRGQQATLRCSPISGHTSVYWYQQALGLGLQFLLWYDEGEERNRGNFPPRFSGRQFPNYSSELNVNALELEDSALYLCASSPTGLRTDTQYFGPGTRLTVL.

The genes are TRBV7-3 and TRBJ1-1; TRBD1 agrees at 7 bases. Germline CDR1 is SGHTA and CDR2 is FQGTGA. With 5 bases clipped from V and 6 bases from J, the junction kept 9 bases outside the gene matches. CDR3 size: 14 residues. In DNA form, the CDR3 reads TGTGCCAGCAGCCGCGAGACAGGGAGAGCTGAAGCTTTCTTT. Protein: CASSRETGRAEAFF.

The chain carries TRBV28 and TRBJ1-5; D gene uncertain. The CDR3 runs 17 residues. Germline CDR1 MDHEN, CDR2 SYDVKM. The ends were cut back, 4 bases at V and 6 bases at J, with 22 bases in the middle. Here the CDR3 DNA reads TGTGCCAGCAGTTCCCTTGTAGGGTCGCGGAGGAGTCAGCCCCAGCATTTT. This gives the protein CASSSLVGSRRSQPQHF.